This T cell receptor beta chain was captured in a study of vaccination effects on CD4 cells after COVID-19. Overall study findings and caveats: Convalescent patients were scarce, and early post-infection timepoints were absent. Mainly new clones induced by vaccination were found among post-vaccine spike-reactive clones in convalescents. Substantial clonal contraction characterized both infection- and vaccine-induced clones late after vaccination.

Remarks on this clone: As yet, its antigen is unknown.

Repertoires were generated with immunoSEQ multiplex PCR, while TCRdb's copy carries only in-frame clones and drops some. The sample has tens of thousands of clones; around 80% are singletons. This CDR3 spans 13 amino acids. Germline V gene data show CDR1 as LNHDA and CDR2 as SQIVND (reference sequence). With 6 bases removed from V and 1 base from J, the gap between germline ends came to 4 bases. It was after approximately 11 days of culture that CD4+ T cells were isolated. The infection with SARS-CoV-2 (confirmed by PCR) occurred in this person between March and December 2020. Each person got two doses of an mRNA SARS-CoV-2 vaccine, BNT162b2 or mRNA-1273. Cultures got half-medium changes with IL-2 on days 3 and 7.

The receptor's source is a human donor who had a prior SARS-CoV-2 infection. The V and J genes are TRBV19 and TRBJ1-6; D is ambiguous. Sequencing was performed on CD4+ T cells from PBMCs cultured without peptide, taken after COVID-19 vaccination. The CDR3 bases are TGTGCCAGTAGACGGTCCTATAATTCACCCCTCCACTTT. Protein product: CASRRSYNSPLHF.